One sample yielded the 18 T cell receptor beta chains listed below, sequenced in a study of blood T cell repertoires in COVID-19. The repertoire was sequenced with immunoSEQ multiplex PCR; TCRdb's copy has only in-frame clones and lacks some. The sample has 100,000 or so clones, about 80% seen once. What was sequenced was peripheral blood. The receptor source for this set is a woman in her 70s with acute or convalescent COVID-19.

The CDR3 nucleotides read TGTGCCAGCAGTTTTCGTGAGGTGGCTTTCTTT. This sequence encodes CASSFREVAFF. The rearrangement uses TRBV28 and TRBJ1-1; no reliable D call. The CDR3 is 11 amino acids. CDR1 and CDR2 (germline): MDHEN, SYDVKM. V was trimmed by 3 bases and J by 11 bases, leaving 10 bases between them.

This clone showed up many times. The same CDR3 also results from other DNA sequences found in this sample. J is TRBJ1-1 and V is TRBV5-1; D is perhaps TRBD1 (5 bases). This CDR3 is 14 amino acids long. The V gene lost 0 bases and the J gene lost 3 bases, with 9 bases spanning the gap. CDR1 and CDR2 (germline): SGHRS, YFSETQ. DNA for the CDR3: TGCGCCAGCAGCTTGGCGGGGGGTTACACTGAAGCTTTCTTT. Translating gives CASSLAGGYTEAFF.

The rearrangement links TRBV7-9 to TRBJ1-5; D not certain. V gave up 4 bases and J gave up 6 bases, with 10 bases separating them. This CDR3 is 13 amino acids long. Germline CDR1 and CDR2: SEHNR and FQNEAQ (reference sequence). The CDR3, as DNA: TGTGCCAGCAGCTCCCAACGCGGTCAGCCCCAGCATTTT. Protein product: CASSSQRGQPQHF.

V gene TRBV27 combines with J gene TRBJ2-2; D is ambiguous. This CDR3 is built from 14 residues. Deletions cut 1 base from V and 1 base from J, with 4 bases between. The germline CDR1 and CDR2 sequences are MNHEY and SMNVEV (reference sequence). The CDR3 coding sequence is TGTGCCAGCAGTTTATACAAGAACACCGGGGAGCTGTTTTTT. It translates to CASSLYKNTGELFF.

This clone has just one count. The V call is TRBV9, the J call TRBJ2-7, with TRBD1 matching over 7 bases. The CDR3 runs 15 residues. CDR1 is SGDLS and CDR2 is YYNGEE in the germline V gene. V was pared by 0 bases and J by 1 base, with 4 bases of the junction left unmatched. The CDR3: CASSVGGQVSYEQYF. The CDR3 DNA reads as TGTGCCAGCAGCGTAGGCGGACAGGTTTCCTACGAGCAGTACTTC.

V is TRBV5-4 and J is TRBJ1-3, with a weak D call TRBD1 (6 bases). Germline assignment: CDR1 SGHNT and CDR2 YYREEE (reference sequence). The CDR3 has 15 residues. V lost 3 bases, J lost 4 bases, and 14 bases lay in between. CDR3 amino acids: CASSSNVDRGNTIYF. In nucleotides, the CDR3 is TGTGCCAGCAGCTCCAACGTAGACAGGGGAAACACCATATATTTT. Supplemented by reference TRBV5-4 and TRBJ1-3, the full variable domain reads ETGVTQSPTHLIKTRGQQVTLRCSSQSGHNTVSWYQQALGQGPQFIFQYYREEENGRGNFPPRFSGLQFPNYSSELNVNALELDDSALYLCASSSNVDRGNTIYFGEGSWLTVV.

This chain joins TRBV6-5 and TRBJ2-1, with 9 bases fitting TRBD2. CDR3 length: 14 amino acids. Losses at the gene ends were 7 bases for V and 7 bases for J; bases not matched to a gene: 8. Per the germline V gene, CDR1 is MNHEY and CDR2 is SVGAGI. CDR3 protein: CASNWRGGLNEQFF. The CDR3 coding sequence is TGTGCCAGCAATTGGCGGGGGGGCCTAAATGAGCAGTTCTTC.

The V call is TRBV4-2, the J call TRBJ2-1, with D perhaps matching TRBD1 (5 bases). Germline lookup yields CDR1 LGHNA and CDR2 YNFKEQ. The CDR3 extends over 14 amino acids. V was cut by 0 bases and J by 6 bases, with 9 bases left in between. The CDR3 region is CASSQEAGSNEQFF. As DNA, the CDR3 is TGTGCCAGCAGCCAAGAGGCAGGGTCCAATGAGCAGTTCTTC.

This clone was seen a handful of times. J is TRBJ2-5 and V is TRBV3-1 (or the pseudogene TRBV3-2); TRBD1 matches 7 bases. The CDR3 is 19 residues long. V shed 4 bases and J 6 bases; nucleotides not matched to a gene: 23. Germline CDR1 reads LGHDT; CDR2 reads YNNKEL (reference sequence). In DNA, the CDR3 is TGTGCCAGCAGCCTACTATCTGGGGGACAGAAACTAGGTGGAAAGACCCAGTACTTC. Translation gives CASSLLSGGQKLGGKTQYF.

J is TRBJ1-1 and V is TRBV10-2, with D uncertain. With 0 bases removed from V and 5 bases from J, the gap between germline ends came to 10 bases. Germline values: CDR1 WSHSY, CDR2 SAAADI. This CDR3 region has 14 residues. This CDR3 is CASSESGRRTEAFF. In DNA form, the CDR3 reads TGCGCCAGCAGTGAGTCGGGGAGAAGAACTGAAGCTTTCTTT.

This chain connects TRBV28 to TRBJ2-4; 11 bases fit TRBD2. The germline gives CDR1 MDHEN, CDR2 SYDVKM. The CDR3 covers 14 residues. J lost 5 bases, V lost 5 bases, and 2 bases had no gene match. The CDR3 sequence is CASSAGLAENIQYF. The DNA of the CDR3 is TGTGCCAGCAGTGCGGGACTAGCGGAAAACATTCAGTACTTC. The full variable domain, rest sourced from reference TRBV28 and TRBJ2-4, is DVKVTQSSRYLVKRTGEKVFLECVQDMDHENMFWYRQDPGLGLRLIYFSYDVKMKEKGDIPEGYSVSREKKERFSLILESASTNQTSMYLCASSAGLAENIQYFGAGTRLSVL.

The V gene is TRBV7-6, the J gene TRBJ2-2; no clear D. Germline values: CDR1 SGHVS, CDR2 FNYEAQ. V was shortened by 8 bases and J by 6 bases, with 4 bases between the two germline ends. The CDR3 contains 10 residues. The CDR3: CASRAGELFF. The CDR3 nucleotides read TGTGCCAGCCGCGCCGGGGAGCTGTTTTTT.

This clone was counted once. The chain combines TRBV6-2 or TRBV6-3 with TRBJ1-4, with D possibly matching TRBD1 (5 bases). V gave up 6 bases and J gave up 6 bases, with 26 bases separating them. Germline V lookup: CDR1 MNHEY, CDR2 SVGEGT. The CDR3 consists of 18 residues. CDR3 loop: CASSESGRGGARDEKLFF. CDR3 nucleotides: TGTGCCAGCAGCGAGTCGGGTCGGGGAGGGGCGCGTGATGAAAAACTGTTTTTT.

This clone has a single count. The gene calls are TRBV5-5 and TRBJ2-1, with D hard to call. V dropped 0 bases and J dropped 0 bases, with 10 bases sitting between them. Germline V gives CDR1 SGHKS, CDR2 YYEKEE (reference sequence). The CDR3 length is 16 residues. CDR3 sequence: CASSLGETYSYNEQFF. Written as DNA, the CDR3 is TGTGCCAGCAGCTTGGGAGAGACTTACTCCTACAATGAGCAGTTCTTC.

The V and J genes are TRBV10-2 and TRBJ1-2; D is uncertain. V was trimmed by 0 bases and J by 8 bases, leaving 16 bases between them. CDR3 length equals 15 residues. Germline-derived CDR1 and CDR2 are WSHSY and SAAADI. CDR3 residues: CASSESKGEWSGYTF. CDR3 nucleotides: TGCGCCAGCAGTGAGTCGAAGGGAGAATGGTCCGGCTACACCTTC.

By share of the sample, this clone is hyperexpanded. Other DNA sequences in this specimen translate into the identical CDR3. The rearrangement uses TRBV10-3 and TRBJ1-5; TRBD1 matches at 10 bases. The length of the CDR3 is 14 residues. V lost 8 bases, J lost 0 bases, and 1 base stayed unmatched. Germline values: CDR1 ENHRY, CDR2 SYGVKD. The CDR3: CAIGTGDSNQPQHF. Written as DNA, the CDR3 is TGTGCCATCGGGACAGGGGATAGCAATCAGCCCCAGCATTTT.

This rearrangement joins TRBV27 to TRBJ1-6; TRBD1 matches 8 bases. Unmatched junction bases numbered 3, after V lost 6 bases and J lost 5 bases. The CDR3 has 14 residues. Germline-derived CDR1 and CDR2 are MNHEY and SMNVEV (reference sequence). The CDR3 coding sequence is TGTGCCAGCAGCCTGGGACAGGATAATTCACCCCTCCACTTT. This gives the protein CASSLGQDNSPLHF.

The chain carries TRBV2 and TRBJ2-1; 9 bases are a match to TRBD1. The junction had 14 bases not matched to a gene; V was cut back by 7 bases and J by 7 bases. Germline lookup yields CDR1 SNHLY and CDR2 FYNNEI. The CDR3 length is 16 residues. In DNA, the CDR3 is TGTGCCAGCACTTTGAACTTACCCGGGACAGGGAATGAGCAGTTCTTC. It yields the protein CASTLNLPGTGNEQFF.